This T cell receptor beta chain was identified in a study of response to subunit inactivated influenza vaccine. Each CDR3 protein is one row after TCRdb ran MiXCR on the RT-PCR reads. The sample contains about 700,000 distinct CDR3 sequences, around 14% of which appear only once. To note about this clonotype: Its target is unknown.

From germline, CDR1 is MDHEN and CDR2 SYDVKM. The CDR3 sequence is 20 residues long. Trimming removed 6 bases from V and 0 bases from J; junction bases left unmatched: 18. Study-level findings and limits: Each seasonal influenza vaccination, the authors suggested, recruits few new T cells.

The chain couples TRBV28 to TRBJ1-2; 11 nucleotides line up with TRBD1. The sequencing used PBMCs from blood, collected about 13 days after vaccination. The TCR originated in a man over 45 who received an inactivated influenza vaccine. The CDR3 loop reads CASSSWTGGRKEHANYGYTF. For the CDR3, the DNA is TGTGCCAGCAGCTCGTGGACAGGGGGCAGGAAAGAGCACGCTAACTATGGCTACACCTTC.